The next 29 T cell receptor beta chains were all read from a single sample in a study of T cells after yellow fever vaccination. TCRdb reanalysed the 5' RACE reads using MiXCR and keeps one entry per CDR3 protein. Among under 90,000 distinct CDR3 sequences listed, approximately 7% were seen once. Source: CD8+ T cells sorted from PBMCs, taken roughly seven weeks after the first yellow fever vaccination. The origin of the receptors is a man in his late teens or twenties who received the YFV17D yellow fever vaccine.

The J gene is TRBJ2-5, the V gene TRBV7-2, with D possibly being TRBD1 or TRBD2 (6 bases each). Germline V CDR1 and CDR2: SGHTA, FQGNSA. There are 14 residues in the CDR3. V lost 4 bases to trimming and J lost 7 bases, with 16 bases between them. The CDR3 sequence is CASSSGSGGWTQYF. CDR3 sequence (DNA): TGTGCCAGCAGCTCCGGGAGTGGGGGCTGGACCCAGTACTTC. Variable domain in full (rest from reference TRBV7-2 and TRBJ2-5): GAGVSQSPSNKVTEKGKDVELRCDPISGHTALYWYRQSLGQGLEFLIYFQGNSAPDKSGLPSDRFSAERTGGSVSTLTIQRTQQEDSAVYLCASSSGSGGWTQYFGPGTRLLVL.

This clonotype has ten or more counts. The gene calls are TRBV29-1 and TRBJ2-5, with D unclear. Deletions cut 5 bases from V and 0 bases from J, with 4 bases between. The CDR3 loop spans 11 amino acids. Germline CDR1 SQVTM, CDR2 ANQGSEA. CDR3 sequence (DNA): TGCAGCGTTCGGGACCAAGAGACCCAGTACTTC. Translating it yields CSVRDQETQYF.

This clonotype was seen repeatedly, ten times or more. The J gene is TRBJ2-2, the V gene TRBV7-9; tentatively, D is TRBD2 (6 bases). The V gene lost 1 base and the J gene lost 6 bases, with 12 bases spanning the gap. The germline V gene has CDR1 SEHNR and CDR2 FQNEAQ (reference sequence). CDR3 size: 15 residues. This CDR3 reads CASSLGLLAPGELFF. In DNA form, the CDR3 reads TGTGCCAGCAGCTTAGGGCTGCTAGCGCCCGGGGAGCTGTTTTTT.

This clonotype was detected ten times or more. This chain uses TRBV7-9 with TRBJ2-5; 8 nucleotides match TRBD2. The CDR3 extends over 16 amino acids. The germline gives CDR1 SEHNR, CDR2 FQNEAQ (reference sequence). Trimming at V came to 5 bases and at J to 7 bases, leaving 15 bases not matched to a gene. The CDR3 here is CASSPRTSYESGTQYF. DNA for the CDR3: TGTGCCAGCAGCCCTAGGACTAGCTACGAATCTGGGACCCAGTACTTC.

This clonotype was seen ten or more times. The rearrangement links TRBV12-3 or TRBV12-4 to TRBJ2-5, with D tentatively TRBD1 (6 bases). The length of the CDR3 is 14 residues. V dropped 6 bases and J dropped 0 bases, with 11 bases sitting between them. CDR3 protein: CASRQDRYQETQYF. The CDR3 DNA is TGTGCCAGCAGGCAAGACAGGTACCAAGAGACCCAGTACTTC.

In this sample, this clonotype turned up many times. The CDR3 protein is CASSQVGGGAQDTQYF. Written as DNA, the CDR3 is TGCGCCAGCAGCCAAGTCGGCGGGGGGGCCCAGGACACGCAGTATTTT. This rearrangement joins TRBV4-1 to TRBJ2-3; 9 bases align to TRBD2. CDR3 size: 16 residues. V trimming: 1 base; J trimming: 9 bases; junction bases outside the gene matches: 11. Germline CDR1 and CDR2: MGHRA and YSYEKL.

This clonotype has ten or more counts. V usage is TRBV6-5 and J usage is TRBJ1-1; 8 positions agree with TRBD1. Germline V gene lookup returns CDR1 MNHEY and CDR2 SVGAGI. The CDR3 is 13 residues long. After removal of 2 bases from V and 9 bases from J, the junction contained 5 bases not matched to a gene. The CDR3 here is CASSYADREKAFF. The CDR3 region has the DNA TGTGCCAGCAGTTACGCGGACAGGGAAAAAGCTTTCTTT.

This clonotype has at least ten counts. CDR3 sequence: CAISESIDGAAGHYTDTQYF. DNA of the CDR3: TGTGCCATCAGTGAGTCGATTGATGGGGCTGCGGGGCACTACACAGATACGCAGTATTTT. This chain links TRBV10-3 with TRBJ2-3; possible D gene TRBD2, 6 bases. The germline V gene has CDR1 ENHRY and CDR2 SYGVKD. Trimming removed 0 bases from V and 2 bases from J, with 24 bases in between. This CDR3 contains 20 residues.

In this sample, this clonotype turned up many times. Here the CDR3 reads CASRYAGLPSGGELFF. The CDR3 coding sequence is TGCGCCAGCAGGTACGCCGGGCTTCCCTCCGGCGGGGAGCTGTTTTTT. The V and J genes are TRBV5-1 and TRBJ2-2; D unclear. This CDR3 has 16 residues. V was pared by 5 bases and J by 7 bases, with 21 bases between. Germline CDR1 reads SGHRS; CDR2 reads YFSETQ.

This clonotype was detected ten times or more. The J gene is TRBJ2-2, the V gene TRBV5-1; 12 nucleotides align to TRBD2. In germline, CDR1 is SGHRS, CDR2 YFSETQ. J lost 1 base, V lost 4 bases, and 2 bases had no gene match. This CDR3 has 16 amino acids. The CDR3 here is CASSGGLAGNTGELFF. CDR3 sequence (DNA): TGCGCCAGCAGCGGGGGACTAGCGGGGAACACCGGGGAGCTGTTTTTT.

The chain joins TRBV5-5 to TRBJ2-1, with D perhaps TRBD1 (6 bases). Germline V CDR1 and CDR2: SGHKS, YYEKEE (reference sequence). V lost 0 bases to trimming and J lost 8 bases, with 15 bases between them. The length of the CDR3 is 15 residues. Written as DNA, the CDR3 is TGTGCCAGCAGCTTGGGGCAGCGTCAGGGGCATGAGCAGTTCTTC. This translates into CASSLGQRQGHEQFF.

This rearrangement joins TRBV5-1 to TRBJ2-3, with 10 positions matching TRBD1. The germline CDR1 and CDR2 sequences are SGHRS and YFSETQ. The CDR3 length is 14 residues. The V gene end was trimmed by 5 bases and the J gene end by 10 bases; junction bases not matched to a gene: 10. This chain's CDR3 is CASSTGTGDGAQYF. Here the CDR3 DNA reads TGCGCCAGCAGTACTGGGACAGGGGATGGCGCGCAGTATTTT.

This clonotype came up many times. This chain links TRBV6-5 with TRBJ2-3; a weak D match, TRBD2 (6 bases). V dropped 1 base and J dropped 8 bases, with 10 bases sitting between them. This CDR3 has 13 residues. Per germline, CDR1 MNHEY and CDR2 SVGAGI. The CDR3 nucleotides read TGTGCCAGCAGTTACTTCGGGGGAGGTACGCAGTATTTT. Its translation is CASSYFGGGTQYF.

This clonotype was observed at least ten times. The V call is TRBV4-1, the J call TRBJ1-2; D gene uncertain. The germline V gene has CDR1 MGHRA and CDR2 YSYEKL. The length of the CDR3 is 15 residues. The V end was cut by 1 base, the J end by 1 base, with 10 bases between. The CDR3 reads CASSQVSELNYGYTF. For the CDR3, the DNA is TGCGCCAGCAGCCAAGTGTCAGAACTTAACTATGGCTACACCTTC.

This clonotype turned up a few times. The chain is built from TRBV6-5 and TRBJ2-1; D unclear. Germline-derived CDR1 and CDR2 are MNHEY and SVGAGI. The CDR3 is 14 amino acids. V dropped 2 bases and J dropped 8 bases, with 13 bases sitting between them. The CDR3 sequence: CASSYGGSGHEQFF. The CDR3 bases are TGTGCCAGCAGTTACGGTGGGTCCGGACATGAGCAGTTCTTC.

This clonotype was observed a few times. J is TRBJ2-1 and V is TRBV4-2, with 8 positions matching TRBD2. Germline CDR1 LGHNA, CDR2 YNFKEQ. V lost 3 bases to trimming and J lost 8 bases; unmatched junction nucleotides: 9. This CDR3 is built from 15 residues. This CDR3 is CASSQTLSGGDEQFF. The CDR3 nucleotides are TGTGCCAGCAGCCAGACGCTCTCCGGGGGGGATGAGCAGTTCTTC.

This clonotype was counted between two and nine times. This chain links TRBV15 with TRBJ2-1, with 7 bases matching TRBD2. This CDR3 has 14 residues. CDR1 LNHNV and CDR2 YYDKDF come from the germline V gene (reference sequence). The V segment lost 2 bases and the J segment 5 bases; nucleotides outside the gene matches: 3. The CDR3: CATSRLSGDNEQFF. Written as DNA, the CDR3 is TGTGCCACCAGCAGACTCAGCGGGGACAATGAGCAGTTCTTC.

This clonotype was counted many times. A read error may produce the germline difference seen at one junction end. Written as DNA, the CDR3 is TGCAGTGCAAGAGGGGATAACAAAAACATTCAGTACTTC. The encoded protein is CSARGDNKNIQYF. This chain joins TRBV20-1 and TRBJ2-4; the D call may be TRBD1 or TRBD2 (5 bases each). From germline, CDR1 is DFQATT and CDR2 SNEGSKA (reference sequence). The CDR3 sequence is 13 residues long.

This clonotype was observed a few times. This rearrangement joins TRBV20-1 to TRBJ1-6; D is undetermined. The CDR3 totals 14 residues. V was trimmed by 6 bases and J by 7 bases, leaving 16 bases between them. The germline CDR1 and CDR2 sequences are DFQATT and SNEGSKA (reference sequence). The CDR3 region is CSAIWAGENSPLHF. The CDR3 DNA sequence: TGCAGTGCCATTTGGGCCGGGGAGAATTCACCCCTCCACTTT.

This clonotype was counted at least ten times. V is TRBV6-6 and J is TRBJ1-3; the D is unclear. V dropped 8 bases and J dropped 7 bases, with 15 bases sitting between them. The CDR3 consists of 13 residues. Germline CDR1 is MNHNY and CDR2 is SVGAGI (reference sequence). The CDR3 loop is CASQNGVGNTIYF. The CDR3 DNA sequence: TGTGCCAGCCAAAATGGTGTGGGGAACACCATATATTTT.

There are many counts of this clonotype. The J gene is TRBJ2-3, the V gene TRBV5-5, with 8 bases aligning to TRBD2. V dropped 4 bases and J dropped 6; count of bases not matched to a gene: 13. The CDR3 contains 16 residues. Germline CDR1 reads SGHKS; CDR2 reads YYEKEE (reference sequence). CDR3 nucleotide sequence: TGTGCCAGCAGCCCATTGGGACTAGTCTCATCCGATACGCAGTATTTT. Protein sequence: CASSPLGLVSSDTQYF.

This clonotype was recorded at least ten times. The genes are TRBV12-3 or TRBV12-4 and TRBJ2-3; TRBD1 matches 8 bases. The CDR3 has 16 residues. V trimming: 5 bases; J trimming: 1 base; junction bases outside the gene matches: 8. CDR3 sequence: CASSTDRGAGTDTQYF. CDR3 bases: TGTGCCAGCAGTACCGACAGGGGTGCGGGCACAGATACGCAGTATTTT.

This clonotype was detected many times. The CDR3: CASSLGTAGFAFTDTQYF. CDR3 bases: TGTGCCAGCAGCTTAGGAACTGCGGGATTCGCTTTCACAGATACGCAGTATTTT. The V call is TRBV11-1, the J call TRBJ2-3; D perhaps matches TRBD2 (6 bases). V shed 1 base and J shed 2 bases, with 19 bases lying between them. CDR3 size: 18 residues. The germline CDR1 and CDR2 sequences are SGHAT and FQDESV (reference sequence). Filled out from reference TRBV11-1 and TRBJ2-3, the complete variable domain reads EAEVAQSPRYKITEKSQAVAFWCDPISGHATLYWYRQILGQGPELLVQFQDESVVDDSQLPKDRFSAERLKGVDSTLKIQPAELGDSAMYLCASSLGTAGFAFTDTQYFGPGTRLTVL.

This clonotype was counted at least ten times. The chain combines TRBV7-9 with TRBJ2-7; 12 nucleotides agree with TRBD2. The CDR3 length is 16 residues. Trimming removed 5 bases from V and 4 bases from J; junction bases left unmatched: 9. Germline V lookup: CDR1 SEHNR, CDR2 FQNEAQ (reference sequence). The CDR3: CASSELAGGTPYEQYF. The CDR3 nucleotides are TGTGCCAGCAGCGAACTAGCGGGGGGCACTCCTTACGAGCAGTACTTC.

In this sample, this clonotype turned up a few times. This chain joins TRBV11-1 and TRBJ2-3; tentatively, D is TRBD1 or TRBD2 (5 bases each). Trimming stripped 5 bases from V and 2 bases from J, with 17 bases between. The germline V gene encodes CDR1 SGHAT and CDR2 FQDESV (reference sequence). The CDR3 loop spans 16 amino acids. The CDR3 loop reads CASSLSGTKITDTQYF. Here the CDR3 DNA reads TGTGCCAGCAGCCTCTCCGGGACGAAAATCACAGATACGCAGTATTTT. Based on the CDR3 plus reference TRBV11-1 and TRBJ2-3, the full variable domain is EAEVAQSPRYKITEKSQAVAFWCDPISGHATLYWYRQILGQGPELLVQFQDESVVDDSQLPKDRFSAERLKGVDSTLKIQPAELGDSAMYLCASSLSGTKITDTQYFGPGTRLTVL.

The table lists this clonotype with many counts. The chain carries TRBV7-2 and TRBJ1-5, with D possibly being TRBD1 (6 bases). CDR1 and CDR2 (germline): SGHTA, FQGNSA. V lost 3 bases and J lost 1, with 16 bases in between. There are 17 residues in the CDR3. CDR3 nucleotides: TGTGCCAGCAGCTTGTGGCACTCGGGACAAAGCAATCAGCCCCAGCATTTT. Its translation is CASSLWHSGQSNQPQHF.

This clonotype was found many times. V gene TRBV9 combines with J gene TRBJ1-1; TRBD1 is a possible D gene (5 bases). V was shortened by 7 bases and J by 4 bases, with 14 bases between the two germline ends. This CDR3 is 13 amino acids long. Germline V gene sequence: CDR1 SGDLS, CDR2 YYNGEE. CDR3 bases: TGTGCCAGCGGGGGGGATGGACTCACTGAAGCTTTCTTT. Translation gives CASGGDGLTEAFF.

The rearrangement links TRBV19 to TRBJ2-1; weak D call: TRBD1 (6 bases). Germline values: CDR1 LNHDA, CDR2 SQIVND (reference sequence). CDR3 length: 15 residues. V was shortened by 8 bases and J by 7 bases, with 21 bases between the two germline ends. The CDR3 loop is CASGVLGARWNEQFF. DNA of the CDR3: TGTGCCAGTGGTGTCTTGGGGGCCAGGTGGAATGAGCAGTTCTTC.

This clonotype was detected many times. The V call is TRBV4-1, the J call TRBJ1-3; D unclear. The CDR3 extends over 15 amino acids. Germline loops: CDR1 MGHRA, CDR2 YSYEKL. V was shortened by 1 base and J by 8 bases, with 15 bases between the two germline ends. The CDR3 nucleotides are TGCGCCAGCAGCCAAGCGGTTTCGATCGGTGACACCATATATTTT. Amino acid sequence: CASSQAVSIGDTIYF.